A single sample is the source of the 20 T cell receptor beta chains below, sequenced in a study of cytomegalovirus exposure and HLA in healthy donors. The primer mix had 60 Vbeta and 13 Jbeta primers. Produced via immunoSEQ multiplex PCR; TCRdb's table is partial and in-frame only. The sample carries tens of thousands of clones, 90% recorded once. Sequenced material: PBMCs. These receptors originate from a woman between 18 and 29 years old in good health and CMV-seronegative.

The rearrangement joins TRBV27 to TRBJ1-5; D gene uncertain. The CDR3 runs to 16 residues. CDR1 is MNHEY, CDR2 SMNVEV, per germline (reference sequence). V was pared by 3 bases and J by 2 bases, with 14 bases between. CDR3 amino acids: CASSFIAGAGNQPQHF. As DNA, the CDR3 is TGTGCCAGCAGTTTCATTGCGGGCGCGGGCAATCAGCCCCAGCATTTT.

V gene TRBV28 combines with J gene TRBJ1-1; 9 bases are shared with TRBD1. The CDR3 contains 16 residues. Looked up from germline, CDR1 is MDHEN and CDR2 is SYDVKM. Germline trimming cut 5 bases from V and 2 bases from J; bases unmatched to any gene: 9. CDR3 region: CASSESGTGYNTEAFF. The CDR3 DNA follows: TGTGCCAGCAGTGAATCCGGGACAGGGTACAACACTGAAGCTTTCTTT. Full variable domain (outside the CDR3, taken from reference TRBV28 and TRBJ1-1): DVKVTQSSRYLVKRTGEKVFLECVQDMDHENMFWYRQDPGLGLRLIYFSYDVKMKEKGDIPEGYSVSREKKERFSLILESASTNQTSMYLCASSESGTGYNTEAFFGQGTRLTVV.

The rearrangement uses TRBV4-3 and TRBJ2-7, with 9 bases lining up with TRBD1. V shed 1 base, J shed 2 bases, and the junction held 6 bases outside the gene matches. The germline CDR1 and CDR2 sequences are LGHNA and YSLEER. The CDR3 totals 16 residues. The CDR3 region has the DNA TGCGCCAGCAGCCAAGTTCGACAGGGGGAAACCTACGAGCAGTACTTC. Translating it yields CASSQVRQGETYEQYF.

About this clone itself: At one of its ends the junction is not consistent with the germline gene, which may arise from a read error. This chain links TRBV7-9 with TRBJ2-1; the match to TRBD2 covers 12 bases. This CDR3 comprises 17 residues. The germline V gene has CDR1 SEHNR and CDR2 FQNEAQ (reference sequence). The chain's CDR3 is CSSSAPTTSGRWNEQFF. DNA of the CDR3: TGTTCCAGCAGCGCACCTACTACTAGCGGGAGGTGGAATGAGCAGTTCTTC.

The chain has TRBV5-1 and TRBJ2-5; 8 bases map to TRBD2. Unmatched junction bases numbered 12, after V lost 1 base and J lost 4 bases. This CDR3 spans 17 amino acids. Germline values: CDR1 SGHRS, CDR2 YFSETQ. CDR3 region: CASSLWSNGRAAETQYF. CDR3 nucleotide sequence: TGCGCCAGCAGCTTGTGGAGTAACGGGAGGGCCGCAGAGACCCAGTACTTC.

V is TRBV5-4 and J is TRBJ2-3, with TRBD1 matching over 9 bases. The germline gives CDR1 SGHNT, CDR2 YYREEE (reference sequence). CDR3 size: 16 residues. The V gene end was trimmed by 4 bases and the J gene end by 2 bases; junction bases not matched to a gene: 8. The CDR3 region is CASSMVTGGNTDTQYF. CDR3 nucleotide sequence: TGTGCCAGCAGCATGGTAACAGGGGGCAACACAGATACGCAGTATTTT.

CDR3 sequence (DNA): TGTGCCAGCAGCTCACCAGAATTGAATTCACCCCTCCACTTT. As protein: CASSSPELNSPLHF. The chain employs TRBV7-9 and TRBJ1-6; the D is unclear. CDR1 is SEHNR, CDR2 FQNEAQ, per germline (reference sequence). The CDR3 consists of 14 residues. The V end was cut by 4 bases, the J end by 7 bases, with 11 bases between.

This chain connects TRBV9 to TRBJ2-3; D possibly corresponds to TRBD2 (6 bases). Germline CDR1 SGDLS, CDR2 YYNGEE. The CDR3 is 15 amino acids. V was shortened by 4 bases and J by 5 bases, with 17 bases between the two germline ends. CDR3 DNA: TGTGCCAGCAGCCCCCACGGGAGCGGTCAAGATACGCAGTATTTT. It yields the protein CASSPHGSGQDTQYF.

CDR3 nucleotide sequence: TGTGCCAGCAGTTTGGGCGGGACTAGCAGACATGAGCAGTTCTTC. As protein: CASSLGGTSRHEQFF. This sequence joins TRBV11-1 and TRBJ2-1; TRBD2 aligns across 9 bases. Trimming took 6 bases from V and 8 from J; bases not matched to a gene: 11. The CDR3 spans 15 residues. The germline V gene has CDR1 SGHAT and CDR2 FQDESV (reference sequence).

This sequence joins TRBV4-1 and TRBJ1-3; D may be TRBD1 (5 bases). Germline CDR1 is MGHRA and CDR2 is YSYEKL. The V end lost 3 bases, the J end lost 2 bases, and 14 bases lay between the germline ends. The CDR3 runs to 16 residues. This CDR3 reads CASSQVGRVTGNTIYF. The DNA for the CDR3 is TGCGCCAGCAGCCAGGTCGGCAGGGTAACTGGAAACACCATATATTTT.

The V gene is TRBV5-4, the J gene TRBJ2-2, with D uncertain. Germline lookup yields CDR1 SGHNT and CDR2 YYREEE (reference sequence). CDR3 size: 14 residues. Trimming shortened V by 1 base and J by 3 bases, and 7 bases separated the two germline ends. The chain's CDR3 is CASSLLRDTGELFF. DNA for the CDR3: TGTGCCAGCAGCTTGTTACGAGACACCGGGGAGCTGTTTTTT. Full variable domain (remainder filled in from reference TRBV5-4 and TRBJ2-2): ETGVTQSPTHLIKTRGQQVTLRCSSQSGHNTVSWYQQALGQGPQFIFQYYREEENGRGNFPPRFSGLQFPNYSSELNVNALELDDSALYLCASSLLRDTGELFFGEGSRLTVL.

This rearrangement joins TRBV19 to TRBJ2-7; D unclear. This CDR3 is 11 amino acids long. Germline CDR1 and CDR2: LNHDA and SQIVND (reference sequence). V was pared by 5 bases and J by 10 bases, with 12 bases between. The CDR3, as DNA: TGTGCCAGTAGTCACCGACTCGAACAGTACTTC. Its translation is CASSHRLEQYF.

The genes are TRBV9 and TRBJ2-4; possible D gene TRBD1, 6 bases. Trimming took 3 bases from V and 7 from J, leaving 14 bases between them. The CDR3 is 14 residues long. Germline V gives CDR1 SGDLS, CDR2 YYNGEE. Written as DNA, the CDR3 is TGTGCCAGCAGCGCAGACAGAGGGGGTAACATTCAGTACTTC. This translates into CASSADRGGNIQYF.

The chain joins TRBV7-9 to TRBJ2-3; 9 bases are shared with TRBD1. Trimming took 6 bases from V and 2 from J; bases not matched to a gene: 12. CDR1 SEHNR and CDR2 FQNEAQ come from the germline V gene (reference sequence). CDR3 size: 17 residues. CDR3 DNA sequence: TGTGCCAGCAGTTCCCCACAGGGGGCGCGTCCCACAGATACGCAGTATTTT. It specifies CASSSPQGARPTDTQYF.

This clone was seen a few times. The genes are TRBV5-1 and TRBJ2-2, with D perhaps TRBD2 (6 bases). The CDR3 covers 14 residues. With 1 base removed from V and 5 bases from J, the gap between germline ends came to 9 bases. Germline V gene sequence: CDR1 SGHRS, CDR2 YFSETQ. CDR3 sequence: CASSLRRETGELFF. In DNA form, the CDR3 reads TGCGCCAGCAGCTTGAGGAGGGAGACCGGGGAGCTGTTTTTT.

The rearrangement links TRBV5-1 to TRBJ2-3, with D unclear. This CDR3 contains 14 residues. From germline, CDR1 is SGHRS and CDR2 YFSETQ. V was pared by 1 base and J by 3 bases, with 9 bases between. The DNA of the CDR3 is TGCGCCAGCAGCTTGTATGTCCAGACAGATACGCAGTATTTT. Encoded protein: CASSLYVQTDTQYF.

The chain recombines TRBV11-3 with TRBJ1-1; no reliable D call. Germline CDR1 reads SGHNT; CDR2 reads YENEEA. The CDR3 extends over 14 amino acids. Trimming removed 3 bases at V and 4 bases at J, with 12 bases between. The CDR3 sequence is CASSLVGGSTEAFF. The CDR3 nucleotides read TGTGCCAGCAGCTTGGTCGGCGGTAGCACTGAAGCTTTCTTT.

The rearrangement links TRBV6-4 to TRBJ1-6; D gene uncertain. The CDR3 runs to 21 residues. Germline CDR1 reads MRHNA; CDR2 reads SNTAGT. The V gene lost 2 bases and the J gene lost 4 bases, with 27 bases spanning the gap. CDR3 sequence: CASSDPYLDSEPILYNSPLHF. CDR3 DNA sequence: TGTGCCAGCAGTGACCCCTACTTAGATTCGGAGCCGATCCTTTATAATTCACCCCTCCACTTT.

The chain uses TRBV9 and TRBJ2-7, with 14 bases lining up with TRBD2. The CDR3 has 15 amino acids. The J segment lost 6 bases and the V segment lost 3 bases, leaving 5 bases of the junction unmatched. Per germline, CDR1 SGDLS and CDR2 YYNGEE. This CDR3 is CASSGGTSGSFEQYF. CDR3 coding DNA: TGTGCCAGCAGCGGAGGGACTAGCGGGAGCTTCGAGCAGTACTTC. The full variable domain, with the rest looked up from reference TRBV9 and TRBJ2-7, is DSGVTQTPKHLITATGQRVTLRCSPRSGDLSVYWYQQSLDQGLQFLIQYYNGEERAKGNILERFSAQQFPDLHSELNLSSLELGDSALYFCASSGGTSGSFEQYFGPGTRLTVT.

In the case of this clone: The junction does not match germline at one end; this may be a read error. J is TRBJ1-1 and V is TRBV7-9; possible D gene TRBD1, 5 bases. CDR3 length equals 15 residues. Germline V lookup: CDR1 SEHNR, CDR2 FQNEAQ (reference sequence). CDR3 nucleotides: TGTTCCAGCAGCTTAGCTGCTGGGGGGGACACTGAAGCTTTCTTT. This gives the protein CSSSLAAGGDTEAFF.